The 18 T cell receptor beta chains listed next were all sequenced from one sample in a study of shared clonotypes between healthy human individuals. Sequencing used immunoSEQ multiplex PCR; TCRdb keeps in-frame clones, though not all of them. The sample carries 2 million to 2.5 million clones, less than 95% recorded once. Sample: naive CD4+ T cells from PBMCs. Subset in this sample: CD45RA+ positively selected. The receptors were sampled from a man younger than 30 in good health. Some clones in this sample may be carry-over from other donors' samples.

CDR3 loop: CASSLKSSGGETQYF. CDR3 bases: TGTGCCAGCAGCCTAAAATCTAGCGGGGGAGAGACCCAGTACTTC. V usage is TRBV4-2 and J usage is TRBJ2-5, with TRBD2 matching over 10 bases. This CDR3 contains 15 residues. Trimming at V came to 4 bases and at J to 4 bases, leaving 6 bases not matched to a gene. Germline V gene data show CDR1 as LGHNA and CDR2 as YNFKEQ.

The chain uses TRBV11-2 and TRBJ1-2; D gene uncertain. Germline CDR1 SGHAT, CDR2 FQNNGV. This CDR3 region has 15 residues. V was pared by 4 bases and J by 7 bases, with 19 bases between. The CDR3 sequence is CASSYPLVTMSGYTF. CDR3 DNA: TGTGCCAGCAGCTACCCCCTAGTCACCATGAGTGGCTACACCTTC. The whole variable domain, filled in from reference TRBV11-2 and TRBJ1-2, reads EAGVAQSPRYKIIEKRQSVAFWCNPISGHATLYWYQQILGQGPKLLIQFQNNGVVDDSQLPKDRFSAERLKGVDSTLKIQPAKLEDSAVYLCASSYPLVTMSGYTFGSGTRLTVV.

This chain uses TRBV2 with TRBJ2-7, with 10 bases aligning to TRBD1. The CDR3 runs 15 residues. Per germline, CDR1 SNHLY and CDR2 FYNNEI. J gave up 2 bases and V 8 bases, and 9 bases lay outside the gene matches. The CDR3 here is CASGPDRGNTYEQYF. The CDR3, as DNA: TGTGCCAGCGGTCCGGACAGGGGGAATACCTACGAGCAGTACTTC.

This clone was seen once. The chain is built from TRBV5-4 and TRBJ1-1; perhaps TRBD1 as D (5 bases). The V and J ends lost 5 bases and 3 bases respectively, with 20 bases between them. This CDR3 spans 16 amino acids. Germline-derived CDR1 and CDR2 are SGHNT and YYREEE (reference sequence). As DNA, the CDR3 is TGTGCCAGCAGACGGAACAGCTCTGTCAGGGACACTGAAGCTTTCTTT. Translated, it gives CASRRNSSVRDTEAFF.

The CDR3 DNA follows: TGTGCCAGCTCACCACTTAGGGAGGAGCAGTACTTC. This sequence encodes CASSPLREEQYF. The chain recombines TRBV18 with TRBJ2-7, with D possibly matching TRBD2 (5 bases). Trimming stripped 1 base from V and 7 bases from J, with 8 bases between. The CDR3 extends over 12 amino acids. Germline values: CDR1 KGHSH, CDR2 LQKENI.

This chain connects TRBV14 to TRBJ1-5, with no clear D. This CDR3 is built from 15 residues. V was pared by 1 base and J by 4 bases, with 11 bases between. The germline V gene encodes CDR1 SGHDN and CDR2 FVKESK. In nucleotides, the CDR3 is TGTGCCAGCAGCCAAGGAGGAGGAACGAATCAGCCCCAGCATTTT. The encoded protein is CASSQGGGTNQPQHF.

Note on this clone: Other DNA sequences from this sample encode an identical CDR3 as well. The chain couples TRBV7-9 to TRBJ1-2; 8 bases map to TRBD1. Losses at the gene ends were 10 bases for V and 4 bases for J; bases not matched to a gene: 11. The CDR3 spans 14 residues. Germline loops: CDR1 SEHNR, CDR2 FQNEAQ (reference sequence). The CDR3 region has the DNA TGTGCCACCCAAGAGGGGACAGGATCCTATGGCTACACCTTC. Translated: CATQEGTGSYGYTF.

For this clone: Other DNA variants within this sample encode the same CDR3. The V and J genes are TRBV11-2 and TRBJ2-5, with 7 bases aligning to TRBD2. J lost 5 bases, V lost 3 bases, and 3 bases had no gene match. This CDR3 spans 13 amino acids. Germline V gives CDR1 SGHAT, CDR2 FQNNGV. DNA of the CDR3: TGTGCCAGCAGCTTGGGGGGGGTTGAGACCCAGTACTTC. Amino acid sequence: CASSLGGVETQYF.

The chain uses TRBV5-6 and TRBJ1-1; D perhaps matches TRBD1 (5 bases). The CDR3 consists of 16 residues. The ends were cut back, 0 bases at V and 0 bases at J, with 12 bases in the middle. Per the germline V gene, CDR1 is SGHDT and CDR2 is YYEEEE. This CDR3 reads CASSLGDRRLNTEAFF. The DNA of the CDR3 is TGTGCCAGCAGCTTGGGGGACCGACGACTGAACACTGAAGCTTTCTTT.

The chain combines TRBV15 with TRBJ2-5; possible D gene TRBD2, 6 bases. CDR1 and CDR2 (germline): LNHNV, YYDKDF (reference sequence). CDR3 length equals 13 residues. V shed 8 bases and J shed 5 bases, with 15 bases lying between them. The DNA of the CDR3 is TGTGCCACCCCCCCCCGGGGGAGGGAGACCCAGTACTTC. The encoded protein is CATPPRGRETQYF.

This chain joins TRBV5-4 and TRBJ1-4; 9 positions agree with TRBD1. Germline values: CDR1 SGHNT, CDR2 YYREEE (reference sequence). The CDR3 contains 16 residues. V lost 3 bases, J lost 7 bases, and 10 bases stayed unmatched. The CDR3 protein is CASSSRDRAGGEKLFF. The CDR3 DNA is TGTGCCAGCAGCTCTCGGGACAGGGCCGGAGGTGAAAAACTGTTTTTT.

This chain uses TRBV25-1 with TRBJ2-7; no reliable D call. The CDR3 has 10 residues. The germline V and J ends were trimmed by 2 bases and 12 bases, with 8 bases remaining between them. The germline V gene has CDR1 MGHDK and CDR2 SYGVNS. DNA for the CDR3: TGTGCCAGCAGTGAACCCACCCCGTACTTC. Translation gives CASSEPTPYF.

The rearrangement uses TRBV5-4 and TRBJ2-5, with a possible D match to TRBD1 (5 bases). The CDR3 covers 14 residues. Deletions cut 1 base from V and 4 bases from J, with 11 bases between. The germline V gene has CDR1 SGHNT and CDR2 YYREEE (reference sequence). This chain's CDR3 is CASSLRGVRETQYF. As DNA, the CDR3 is TGTGCCAGCAGCTTGAGGGGCGTCAGAGAGACCCAGTACTTC.

A note on this clone: Other nucleotide sequences from this sample produce the same CDR3. The V call is TRBV18, the J call TRBJ2-1; TRBD2 aligns across 11 bases. The CDR3 loop spans 15 amino acids. V shed 3 bases and J 3 bases; nucleotides not matched to a gene: 1. Per the germline V gene, CDR1 is KGHSH and CDR2 is LQKENI. The CDR3 sequence is CASSPGLAGYNEQFF. As DNA, the CDR3 is TGTGCCAGCTCACCCGGACTAGCGGGCTACAATGAGCAGTTCTTC.

This clone was counted once. The CDR3 loop is CASQSHSQNSPLHF. The CDR3 DNA follows: TGTGCCAGCCAGTCCCACAGTCAGAATTCACCCCTCCACTTT. This chain connects TRBV2 to TRBJ1-6; D remains ambiguous. The germline V and J ends were trimmed by 8 bases and 7 bases, with 15 bases remaining between them. The CDR3 runs 14 residues. CDR1 is SNHLY, CDR2 FYNNEI, per germline.

Regarding this clone: Other DNA variants within this sample encode the same CDR3. The chain recombines TRBV5-1 with TRBJ1-5; D is undetermined. V gave up 0 bases and J gave up 4 bases, with 5 bases separating them. The V gene's germline CDR1 is SGHRS and CDR2 YFSETQ. This CDR3 comprises 13 residues. The CDR3 nucleotides read TGCGCCAGCAGCTTGGGGCCAAATCAGCCCCAGCATTTT. Amino acid sequence: CASSLGPNQPQHF.

CDR3 residues: CAISLAGGQYYEQFF. CDR3 coding DNA: TGTGCCATCAGCCTAGCGGGAGGGCAGTATTATGAGCAGTTCTTC. The rearrangement links TRBV10-3 to TRBJ2-1; 12 bases fit TRBD2. J was trimmed by 8 bases and V by 6 bases; bases with no gene match: 8. The length of the CDR3 is 15 residues. Germline lookup yields CDR1 ENHRY and CDR2 SYGVKD.

This clone was picked up one time. The rearrangement joins TRBV12-1 to TRBJ2-1; the D call of TRBD1 is as the table states it, not checked on the DNA. TRBV12-1 is a listed pseudogene. CDR3 size: 15 residues. CDR3 DNA: TGTGCCAGCAGCAACACAGGGGTGTCCTACAATGAGCAGTTCTTC. Translating gives CASSNTGVSYNEQFF.